This TCR beta chain was profiled in a study of cytomegalovirus exposure and HLA in healthy donors (dated 2017 in TCRdb). Regarding the complete study: In an earlier analysis of approximately 640 of the donors, 250 to 350 Gb of sequence data and 100 million or so unique TCR beta sequences from 180 million or so T cells were reported. An early release covering roughly 600 HLA-typed donors comprised about 300 gigabases of sequencing data and around 80 million unique TCR sequences. Of the 350 to 450 genotyped donors, less than 85% were placed in the genetic ancestry cluster associated with self-reported Caucasian donors. The study aimed to test whether signatures of past pathogen exposure could be identified by cataloging public T cell receptors. Using immunosequencing, the study profiled T cell repertoires from fewer than 850 subjects and related those repertoires to cytomegalovirus serostatus. In addition to the first cohort of about 650 subjects, a separate validation cohort of 120 different subjects was used. To predict cytomegalovirus infection status, the study brought together high-throughput TCR immunosequencing, statistical association of individual TCRs with disease status, and machine learning. To study patterns of TCR occurrence, a later analysis re-analyzed previously published TCR beta repertoires from around 670 donors and added high-resolution HLA genotyping. In the later analysis, no new phenotypic data were used to find candidate immune exposures; instead, reliance was placed on TCR beta sequences and their occurrence across donors. In an earlier analysis of over 550 of the donors, high-throughput TCR beta sequencing was used to judge whether each TCR beta V gene segment behaved as functional or pseudogenic. Donor age, sex, ethnicity and CMV serostatus were collected together with the repertoire data. A later genetic analysis used genome-wide SNP genotypes for about three fifths of the roughly 700 donors, treating that subset as a discovery cohort. Every repertoire in the discovery cohort had been generated on one and the same sequencing platform. Class I and class II HLA loci were covered by the typing at four-digit resolution. The number of donors typed differed by locus, with roughly 629-640 for A, B, C, DRB1 and DQB1, roughly 520 for DQA1, 600 to 610 for DPA1, and some 440 for DPB1. A handful of DR-DQ haplotypes were handled as single units for association and clustering because linkage in the cohort was strong. Among 300 to 500 genotyped donors of the cohort, an average of approximately 240,000 unique TCR beta nucleotide sequences was sequenced per donor, of which roughly 18% were non-productive.

Overall results and qualifications from the work: The earlier analysis of approximately 560 of the donors excluded approximately 15 rarely observed V segments, including chromosome 9 orphons, because counts were too low. Presence/absence analyses assumed roughly uniform sequencing depth across donors, an assumption that may not hold. In a later genetic analysis, fewer N-insertions in productive TCRs were reported among donors in an Asian-associated ancestry cluster than the approximately 710-donor mean. A later analysis associated about 18,000 TCR beta sequences with specific HLA alleles at a false discovery rate of 0.05. Immune exposure information for the cohort was limited to CMV serostatus. Because HLA typing was unavailable for some donors at each locus, only the typed subset was used in association tests. Compared with equally common non-associated chains, HLA-associated TCR beta chains in a later analysis were more clonally expanded and had lower generation probabilities. A few of the identified cytomegalovirus-associated TCR beta chains were confirmed in vitro to be specific for cytomegalovirus antigens. Strong co-occurrence of HLA alleles, especially DR and DQ, made assigning TCR associations to individual alleles difficult. In a later genetic analysis, a missense DCLRE1C variant was associated with V-gene and J-gene trimming of TCR beta chains, and the association was replicated in an independent cohort. According to a later analysis, most CMV-associated TCR beta chains appeared to be HLA-restricted, and the HLA associations seemed to be driven largely by CMV exposure. According to a later analysis, TCR association rates differed among HLA loci, with DRB1 alleles showing the most associated TCRs and HLA-C alleles showing the fewest. Linkage disequilibrium might explain the correlated functional status among segregating V segments, but an unknown experimental factor could not be ruled out. In a later analysis, several top co-occurrence clusters were reported to appear linked to parvovirus B19, influenza, CMV and Epstein-Barr virus. The study listed 150 to 200 TCR beta chains as associated with cytomegalovirus. According to the authors, the approach could potentially be generalized to other disease states and immunological phenotypes. In an earlier analysis of roughly 560 of the donors, most TCR beta V segments were observed in productive rearrangements about 87% or about 30% of the time, broadly matching IMGT annotations. The 87-base-pair reads could not distinguish some IMGT-functional V segments, including TRBV6-2 and TRBV6-3, so those segments were excluded. In this cohort, only TCR beta chains were sequenced, and detectable features were limited by the absence of alpha or paired-chain data. A cluster of highly shared sequence variants was judged likely to be a technical artifact of the sequencing pipeline. A further reported finding was that TCR beta sequences accurately predicted the HLA-A and HLA-B alleles for most subjects in the first cohort. Most TCR sequences were seen in very few donors, while some public TCRs were found in many individuals. Cytomegalovirus status was reported to be diagnosed by the classifier with high specificity and sensitivity in both the original and validation cohorts.

V is shortened by 1 base, J by 3 bases, and the region joining them spans 7 bases. Reading the germline V gene gives CDR1 MGHRA and CDR2 YSYEKL. The CDR3 goes from the cysteine to the phenylalanine over 14 residues. Of the read, only the CDR3 DNA is kept; its 42 bases are in frame from base 1. Receptor libraries were prepared by the immunoSEQ multiplex PCR assay. The multiplex PCR relied on a mix of 60 forward primers for TCR Vbeta segments and 13 reverse primers for TCR Jbeta segments. The CDR3 region of rearranged TCR beta genes was amplified from genomic DNA with a multiplex PCR assay. The Illumina HiSeq System was used to sequence the amplified TCR beta libraries as 87-base-pair reads. Concerning the study's data processing: Across the 600 to 700 repertoires, a later analysis counted 75 million to 90 million unique TCR beta chains, around 10 million of which were shared by at least two donors. To remove PCR and sequencing errors, raw reads were error-corrected and collapsed into unique sequences using a nearest-neighbor algorithm that merged closely related sequences. CDR3 sequences were aligned to IMGT reference sequences to assign V, D and J gene segments. For a sequence to be retained, a match of at least six nucleotides to both a V gene segment and a J gene segment was required. A rearrangement was called productive if the CDR3 had no stop codons and remained in frame with V and J, and every other rearrangement was called non-productive. Following IMGT convention, CDR3 was defined as the stretch from the second conserved V-encoded cysteine up to the conserved J-encoded phenylalanine. In an earlier analysis of some 550 of the donors, sequences lacking an unambiguous match to a single V gene segment were excluded. In an earlier analysis of 587 of the donors, a V segment was called functional when productive rearrangements were above 56.7%, and segregating when the standard deviation between donors exceeded 5%. A statistical classification framework was developed to diagnose cytomegalovirus status using the catalog of TCR beta chain sequences. V and J gene assignment, in a later analysis, came from comparing TCR nucleotide sequences with IMGT/GENE-DB human TR gene sequences. A later analysis assigned CDR3 sequences and most-parsimonious VDJ recombination scenarios with the TCRdist pipeline. In a later analysis, each TCR beta chain was defined by its CDR3 amino acid sequence together with its V-gene family, and reads without a unique V-gene family were excluded. As a way to deal with suspected cross-contamination and a sequencing artifact, a later analysis dropped 450 to 600 nucleotide sequences that were highly shared and had low generation probability. In a later analysis, a clonal expansion index for each public chain was calculated from normalized within-repertoire ranks of inferred template counts. Generation probabilities in a later analysis came from a VDJ recombination model fitted to out-of-frame rearrangements, and those results were checked against IGoR. A later analysis scored TCR-TCR, TCR-HLA and TCR-CMV co-occurrence with hypergeometric tests, applying a repertoire-size bias correction to TCR pairs. False discovery rates were estimated in a later analysis by permuting HLA or CMV assignments 20 times. In a later analysis, co-occurring TCRs were grouped using DBSCAN, with TCRdist sequence similarity added in when clustering inside HLA-allele-positive subsets. Repertoires with fewer than 30,000 or more than 120,000 public chains, plus five repertoires with anomalous nucleotide sharing, were excluded from co-occurrence clustering. TCRdb obtained this table from immuneACCESS and retained in-frame rearrangements with V and J assigned. These tables miss some clones; where compared with another copy, unresolved V genes account for less than half of the shortfall, and the remainder is unexplained. Clonal size and the V and J genes are those of that table, whereas D and trimming came from the DNA. For this sample, the table gives some 72,000 clones. Together, the top ten hold about 0.83% of the sample.

As regards this clone: Its cognate antigen has yet to be identified.

In total, 600 or so healthy bone marrow donors made up the cohort. All cohort members were sampled while nominally healthy, although unrecorded immune exposures were likely present. The donor was CMV seronegative and was included in the group of around 320 seronegative cohort members. Each donor provided a peripheral blood sample, and peripheral blood mononuclear cells were used for TCR beta sequencing. Genomic DNA was extracted from the blood cell samples with the Qiagen DNeasy Blood Extraction Kit. This chain is built from TRBV4-1 and TRBJ1-5; the D gene cannot be resolved reliably. Sample: PBMCs. The TCR was taken from a boy aged 10-17 years in good health and CMV-seronegative. The DNA sequence follows: TGCGCCAGCAGCCAAGGCCAGGACAATCAGCCCCAGCATTTT. This is translated as CASSQGQDNQPQHF.